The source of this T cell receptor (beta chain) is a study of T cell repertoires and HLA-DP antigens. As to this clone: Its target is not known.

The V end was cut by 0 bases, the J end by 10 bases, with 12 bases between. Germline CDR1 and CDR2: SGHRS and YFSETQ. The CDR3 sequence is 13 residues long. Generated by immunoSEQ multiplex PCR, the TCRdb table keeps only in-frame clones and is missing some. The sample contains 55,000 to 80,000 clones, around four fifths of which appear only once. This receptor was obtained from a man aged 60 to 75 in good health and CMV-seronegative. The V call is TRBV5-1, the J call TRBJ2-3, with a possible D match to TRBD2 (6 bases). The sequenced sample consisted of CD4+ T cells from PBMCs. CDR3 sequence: CASSLAVAGPQYF. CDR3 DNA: TGCGCCAGCAGCTTGGCCGTTGCGGGACCGCAGTATTTT.